This T cell receptor (beta chain) was observed in a study of cytomegalovirus exposure and HLA in healthy donors. Study-level points and caveats: Presence/absence analyses supposed approximately even sequencing depth among donors. In a later analysis, several top co-occurrence clusters appeared linked to parvovirus B19, influenza, CMV and Epstein-Barr virus. Sequencing artifact likely explains a cluster of highly shared sequence variants.

Points on this clone: Its matching antigen is unknown.

PCR was performed using 60 Vbeta and 13 Jbeta primers. In the study's own analysis: Unique TCR beta chains numbered roughly 84 million in a later analysis, with about 9.9 million shared. Sequencing was performed with immunoSEQ multiplex PCR; in TCRdb, only in-frame clones are kept and a portion is missing. V and J calls and clone size are as listed in that table; D and trimming were resolved from the DNA. Here the sample spans around 99,000 clones, 60% to 80% being singletons. The sequence was collected from a middle-aged man in good health and CMV-seronegative. Sequencing was performed on PBMCs.

For the CDR3, the DNA is TGCGCCAGCAGCTTGGGGTCCAGGGCAAGCCATGAAAAACTGTTTTTT. Its protein product is CASSLGSRASHEKLFF. This chain uses TRBV5-1 with TRBJ1-4, with D possibly TRBD1 on 5 matching bases. This CDR3 is built from 16 residues. The germline gives CDR1 SGHRS, CDR2 YFSETQ. V was pared by 0 bases and J by 6 bases, with 15 bases between.